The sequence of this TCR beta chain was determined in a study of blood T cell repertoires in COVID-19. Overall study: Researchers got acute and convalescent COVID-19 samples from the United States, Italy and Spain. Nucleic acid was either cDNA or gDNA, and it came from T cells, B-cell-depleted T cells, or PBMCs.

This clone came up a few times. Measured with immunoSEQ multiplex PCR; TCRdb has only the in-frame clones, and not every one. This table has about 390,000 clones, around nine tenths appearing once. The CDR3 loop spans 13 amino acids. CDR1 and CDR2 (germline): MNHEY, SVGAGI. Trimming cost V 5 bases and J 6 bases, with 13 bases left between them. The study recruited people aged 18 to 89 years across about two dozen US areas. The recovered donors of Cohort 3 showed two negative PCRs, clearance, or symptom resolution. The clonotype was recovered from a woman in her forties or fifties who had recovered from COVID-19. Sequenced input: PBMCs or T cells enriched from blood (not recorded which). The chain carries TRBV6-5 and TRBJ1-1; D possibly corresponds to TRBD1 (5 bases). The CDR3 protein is CASSQTRGAEAFF. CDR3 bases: TGTGCCAGCAGTCAAACACGGGGGGCTGAAGCTTTCTTT.